This T cell receptor (beta chain) was profiled in a study of regulatory T cells in long-lasting Graves disease (dated by TCRdb to the early 2020s). The study in broad terms: In the newly diagnosed Graves' disease group, patients had been taking antithyroid drugs for less than 3 months. This study used TCR sequencing and RNA sequencing of peripheral blood to compare persistent Graves' disease patients against newly diagnosed Graves' disease patients. The study took place in China and was registered as a clinical trial. A total of about 35 samples underwent TCR sequencing, from about 13 patients with persistent Graves' disease and approximately 20 patients with newly diagnosed Graves' disease.

About this clonotype: Its antigen is currently not known. No clone much larger than this one lies a single base away; base qualities are absent.

The library was prepared using multiplex PCR. Sequencing was carried out with an Illumina HiSeq 4000. TCR beta libraries were built with iRepertoire HTBI primers and Arm-PCR amplification of CDR3 regions. Before sequencing, the PCR products went through gel purification. Per the source publication's procedure: Across samples, around 62 TRBV and 12 to 15 TRBJ segments were identified and used for gene usage analysis of CDR3 amino acid clonotypes. Filtered high-quality paired reads were merged into contigs using COPE and FqMerger. BLAST was used to align contigs to IMGT TRBV, TRBD and TRBJ reference genes, and CDR3 was defined according to IMGT. Highly expanded clones were defined as clonotypes with a frequency above 0.1%. Repertoire diversity was measured by Shannon entropy, and V-J evenness by the Gini coefficient. A clonotype found in more than one individual was treated as public. TCRdb applied fastp at Q25 and MiXCR to the public reads, then kept only in-frame beta chains. Each record represents a unique CDR3 protein, reported with the most common genes and DNA among its rows. The V and J calls were determined by TCRdb, not by the authors. The sample table records approximately 400,000 distinct CDR3 sequences; 14% to 15% of these occur just once. The ten largest clonotypes hold 15% to 20% of the sample.

At the junction V is shortened by 0 bases and J by 0 bases, with 9 bases in between. Taken from cysteine to phenylalanine, the CDR3 has 15 residues. Only the CDR3 DNA is retained, 45 bases long and in frame from the first base. CDR1 and CDR2 are read off the germline V gene as MGHRA and YSYEKL. Results the study describes overall, beyond this receptor: Because the primary lesion, thyroid tissue, could not be accessed, the study looked at peripheral blood alone. TRBV28, TRBJ1-2 and TRBJ2-5 were preferentially used in persistent disease, while TRBV20-1 and TRBJ2-1 were favored in newly diagnosed disease. The authors noted that the small sample size was a limitation that may lower accuracy. Sequencing and analysis were limited to the TCR beta chain. Persistent Graves' disease patients showed lower TCR Shannon entropy and fewer highly expanded clones than newly diagnosed patients, suggesting clonal expansion. More public clonotypes were shared among persistent patients (under 3,000) than among newly diagnosed patients (roughly 1,000).

In light of the paper, this sample's time point label describes: newly diagnosed GD, antithyroid drugs for less than 3 months. RNA was extracted from PBMCs in TRIzol for both TCR sequencing and RNA sequencing. Graves' disease was diagnosed according to American Thyroid Association guidelines. Patients for the study were recruited at an endocrinology department in Xi'an, China. From each patient, roughly 9 milliliters of peripheral blood was collected into an EDTA anticoagulant tube. PBMCs were isolated by Ficoll Paque Plus density gradient separation without further T cell sorting. An Agilent 2100 Bioanalyzer and agarose gel were used to check RNA quality, and a NanoDrop 2000 was used to measure RNA concentration. The same specimen was also included in a second study, on T cells in Graves' hyperthyroidism and ophthalmopathy. As noted in the second study: Stable Graves' hyperthyroidism was defined as the absence of progression to ophthalmopathy over 18 months of follow-up. Hyperthyroidism patients were newly diagnosed, had a disease duration of under 2 months, and were aged 18 to 65 years. Exclusion was applied to patients with uncontrolled infections, other autoimmune diseases, pregnancy or lactation. Diagnoses relied on clinical symptoms, serum thyroxine and TRAb, thyroid ultrasound and orbital computed tomography. A first-round RT-PCR of the TCR CDR3 used the HTBI primer set with the Qiagen OneStep RT-PCR kit. Most expanded thyroid clonotypes (frequency above 0.001) were also detected in blood, a finding suggesting that blood repertoires may reflect thyroid immune responses. A 13 V-J signature model separated ophthalmopathy from stable hyperthyroidism, with around 88% sensitivity and 81.08% specificity in cross-validation and 80%/75% in testing. In validation, progression to ophthalmopathy was predicted by the model with roughly 71% sensitivity and roughly 76% specificity, a median of 6.5 months before onset. TCR V-J signatures able to tell the groups apart were searched for in a discovery cohort of 100 or so patients, of whom around 42 had Graves' ophthalmopathy and 55 to 65 had stable Graves' hyperthyroidism. Prospective prediction of ophthalmopathy was tested in an independent validation cohort consisting of roughly 20 hyperthyroidism patients and 15 to 17 patients who later progressed to ophthalmopathy. The roughly 94 discovery patients were randomly split 7:3 into training and test sets. In addition, the study compared T-cell repertoires in thyroid tissue and in blood from roughly six Graves' hyperthyroidism patients. After blood sampling, hyperthyroidism patients were treated with methimazole at a starting dose of 30 mg daily, and ophthalmopathy patients were treated with high-dose intravenous methylprednisolone. The libraries were constructed in a second round of multiplex PCR and then size-selected and purified. Libraries were sequenced paired-end with 100 bp reads on an Illumina HiSeq2000. SOAPnuke was used to process the raw data, throwing out any read that contained adapters or uncalled bases, had a mean Phred below 15, or lacked an exact constant-primer or identifier match. High-quality paired reads were merged with COPE v1.2.5, and unique nucleotide sequences were defined as clonotypes. MiTCR v1.1 was used to align clonotypes to the IMGT TRBV, TRBD and TRBJ reference segments. Analysis was restricted to V-J combinations with a frequency above 0.0001, which covered about 99% of repertoires. The TCS score was defined as the ratio of F50 (clonal expansion) to E x V (chaos), calculated using BLOSUM62-based TCRdist between CDR3 peptides within each V-J. Welch's t-statistics and random forest reduced 450 to 600 V-J features to 13, which were used in a naive Bayes classifier (R e1071). Sample size was not statistically predetermined, and investigators were not blinded to group allocation. The paper reports TCR Vbeta CDR3 sequencing of roughly 140 peripheral blood samples: around 45 ophthalmopathy, fewer than 85 hyperthyroidism and 17 progressor patients.

The source is a woman in her thirties with Graves disease. Donor details come from another sample of the same person, matched by shared clones. The V gene is TRBV4-1 and the J gene is TRBJ2-7; the D segment cannot be called with confidence. The sequencing used peripheral blood mononuclear cells (PBMCs), collected at new diagnosis, from a patient treated with antithyroid drugs. CDR3 protein: CASSQDSAISYEQYF. Read as DNA, the sequence is TGCGCCAGCAGCCAAGATTCTGCTATCTCCTACGAGCAGTACTTC.